These T cell receptor beta chains were read from a single sample in a study of blood T cell repertoires in COVID-19. Using immunoSEQ multiplex PCR, the repertoire was profiled, and TCRdb retains in-frame clones only, with some absent. The table includes around 300,000 clones, roughly 85% detected once. The sequencing sample was made of PBMCs or T cells enriched from blood (not recorded which). These receptor sequences come from a woman in her 50s who had recovered from COVID-19. The CDR3 runs from the conserved cysteine through the conserved F or W. D genes are given only for firm matches. Part of the rows lack a size; the others show once, few, many or a class for expanded clones.

-,TRBV13,TRBJ1-1,TRBD1,CASSSYRGTGGLNTEAFF,TGTGCCAGCAGCTCGTATCGAGGGACAGGGGGACTGAACACTGAAGCTTTCTTT
once,TRBV5-1,TRBJ1-5,TRBD1,CASSLGTGGRQPQHF,TGCGCCAGCAGCTTGGGGACAGGCGGTAGGCAGCCCCAGCATTTT
-,TRBV9,TRBJ1-2,-,CASSLAQNYGYTF,TGTGCCAGCAGCCTTGCACAAAACTATGGCTACACCTTC
few,TRBV18,TRBJ1-2,-,CASSPPRQPGTF,TGTGCCAGCTCACCACCGCGACAACCCGGCACCTTC
-,TRBV4-3,TRBJ1-5,-,CASSQAFRGTLQPQHF,TGCGCCAGCAGCCAAGCATTCAGGGGAACTTTACAGCCCCAGCATTTT
-,TRBV24-1,TRBJ1-5,-,CATSELRGRVGQPQHF,TGTGCCACCAGTGAATTGAGGGGGAGGGTTGGACAGCCCCAGCATTTT
-,TRBV19,TRBJ1-6,-,CASSISLDSPLHF,TGTGCCAGTAGTATCTCTCTAGATTCACCCCTCCACTTT
-,TRBV6-2/TRBV6-3,TRBJ2-7,TRBD1,CASSSSGTGLREQYF,TGTGCCAGCAGTTCCTCCGGGACAGGGCTTCGCGAGCAGTACTTC
-,TRBV28,TRBJ1-2,TRBD1,CASRQGARGYTF,TGTGCCAGCAGACAGGGGGCTCGAGGCTACACCTTC
few,TRBV6-5,TRBJ1-2,TRBD1,CASSIDRAPYGYTF,TGTGCCAGCAGTATCGACAGGGCCCCCTATGGCTACACCTTC
-,TRBV5-1,TRBJ1-2,-,CASSYHDRDYGYTF,TGCGCCAGCAGCTATCATGACAGAGACTATGGCTACACCTTC
-,TRBV27,TRBJ1-1,-,CATRTGLNTEAFF,TGTGCCACCCGAACAGGTTTGAACACTGAAGCTTTCTTT
-,TRBV7-2,TRBJ1-5,TRBD1,CASSLQGARFNQPQHF,TGTGCCAGCAGCTTACAGGGGGCGAGGTTCAATCAGCCCCAGCATTTT
once,TRBV28,TRBJ1-2,TRBD1,CASRGQVITGYGYTF,TGTGCCAGCAGGGGACAGGTCATAACTGGCTATGGCTACACCTTC
-,TRBV5-4,TRBJ2-7,-,CASSFGQMTPYEQYF,TGTGCCAGCAGCTTTGGACAGATGACCCCCTACGAGCAGTACTTC
-,TRBV12-3/TRBV12-4,TRBJ1-1,-,CASSLNRDTEAFF,TGTGCCAGCAGTTTGAACAGGGACACTGAAGCTTTCTTT
few,TRBV29-1,TRBJ1-1,-,CSVESNTEAFF,TGCAGCGTTGAAAGCAACACTGAAGCTTTCTTT
-,TRBV3-1/TRBV3-2,TRBJ2-7,TRBD1,CASSFLRTGSSEQYF,TGTGCCAGCAGCTTCCTTAGGACAGGGAGTTCGGAGCAGTACTTC
few,TRBV2,TRBJ1-4,-,CASSGHLNEKLFF,TGTGCCAGCAGTGGACACCTTAATGAAAAACTGTTTTTT
few,TRBV29-1,TRBJ1-1,-,CSALGTGRENTEAFF,TGCAGCGCACTGGGTACAGGCAGAGAGAACACTGAAGCTTTCTTT
few,TRBV18,TRBJ1-6,-,CASSPEENSPLHF,TGTGCCAGCTCACCAGAAGAGAATTCACCCCTCCACTTT
-,TRBV19,TRBJ1-6,TRBD1,CASSQGQASSYNSPLHF,TGTGCCAGTAGTCAAGGACAGGCGAGCTCCTATAATTCACCCCTCCACTTT
-,TRBV12-5,TRBJ2-1,-,CASGPPRSIDEQFF,TGTGCTAGTGGTCCCCCTAGGAGTATCGATGAGCAGTTCTTC
-,TRBV15,TRBJ2-2,TRBD1,CATSRQPGTGTGELFF,TGTGCCACCAGCAGACAGCCCGGGACAGGGACCGGGGAGCTGTTTTTT
-,TRBV2,TRBJ1-2,-,CASGAPGTANGYTF,TGTGCCAGTGGGGCCCCCGGGACTGCGAATGGCTACACCTTC
few,TRBV7-9,TRBJ1-2,TRBD1,CASSPSGTGGSGYTF,TGTGCCAGCAGCCCATCCGGGACAGGGGGCTCTGGCTACACCTTC
-,TRBV4-3,TRBJ2-5,-,CASSQEGQTQYF,TGCGCCAGCAGCCAAGAGGGGCAGACCCAGTACTTC
few,TRBV20-1,TRBJ2-5,-,CSSEAQETQYF,TGCAGTAGCGAGGCCCAAGAGACCCAGTACTTC
-,TRBV11-2,TRBJ2-7,-,CASSRLAGDIYEQYF,TGTGCCAGCAGCCGTCTGGCGGGGGACATCTACGAGCAGTACTTC